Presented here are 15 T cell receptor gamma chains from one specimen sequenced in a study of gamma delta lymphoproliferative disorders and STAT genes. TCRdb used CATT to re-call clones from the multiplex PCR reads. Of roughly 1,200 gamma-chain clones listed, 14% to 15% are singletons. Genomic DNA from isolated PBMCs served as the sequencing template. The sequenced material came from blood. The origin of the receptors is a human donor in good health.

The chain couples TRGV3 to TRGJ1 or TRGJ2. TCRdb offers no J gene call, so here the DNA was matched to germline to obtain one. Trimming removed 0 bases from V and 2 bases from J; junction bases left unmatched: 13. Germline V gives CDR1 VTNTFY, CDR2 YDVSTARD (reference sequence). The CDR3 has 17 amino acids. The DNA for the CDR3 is TGTGCCACCTGGGACAGGCCCTTGCCTATAGATTATTATAAGAAACTCTTT. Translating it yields CATWDRPLPIDYYKKLF.

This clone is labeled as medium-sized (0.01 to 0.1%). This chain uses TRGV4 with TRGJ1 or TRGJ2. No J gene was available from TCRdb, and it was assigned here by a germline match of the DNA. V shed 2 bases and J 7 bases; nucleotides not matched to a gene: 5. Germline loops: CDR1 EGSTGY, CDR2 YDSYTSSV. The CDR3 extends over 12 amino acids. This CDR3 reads CATWDVWYKKLF. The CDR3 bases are TGTGCCACCTGGGATGTTTGGTATAAGAAACTCTTT.

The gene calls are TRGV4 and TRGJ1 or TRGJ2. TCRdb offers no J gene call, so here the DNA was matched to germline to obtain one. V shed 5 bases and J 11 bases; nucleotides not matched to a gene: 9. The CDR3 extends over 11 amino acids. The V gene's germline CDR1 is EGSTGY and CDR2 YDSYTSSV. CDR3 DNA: TGTGCCACCTGGGTGTTGAAGGAGAAACTCTTT. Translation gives CATWVLKEKLF.

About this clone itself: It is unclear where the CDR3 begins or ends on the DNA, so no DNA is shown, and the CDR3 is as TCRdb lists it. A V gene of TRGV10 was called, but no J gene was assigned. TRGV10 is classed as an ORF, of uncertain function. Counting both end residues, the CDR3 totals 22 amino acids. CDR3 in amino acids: CAAWDYLFSVIIRNSLAVEQHF.

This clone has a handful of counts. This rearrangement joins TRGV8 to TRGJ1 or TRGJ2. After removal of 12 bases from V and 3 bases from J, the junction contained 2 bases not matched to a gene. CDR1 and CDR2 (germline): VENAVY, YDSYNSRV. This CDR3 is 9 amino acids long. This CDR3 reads CAFYYKKLF. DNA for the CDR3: TGTGCCTTTTATTATAAGAAACTCTTT.

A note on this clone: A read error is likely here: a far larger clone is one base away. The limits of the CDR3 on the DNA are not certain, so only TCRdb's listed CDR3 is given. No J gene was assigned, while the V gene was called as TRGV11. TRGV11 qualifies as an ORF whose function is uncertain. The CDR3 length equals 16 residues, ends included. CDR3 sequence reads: CTTVPAGLGTYYKKLF.

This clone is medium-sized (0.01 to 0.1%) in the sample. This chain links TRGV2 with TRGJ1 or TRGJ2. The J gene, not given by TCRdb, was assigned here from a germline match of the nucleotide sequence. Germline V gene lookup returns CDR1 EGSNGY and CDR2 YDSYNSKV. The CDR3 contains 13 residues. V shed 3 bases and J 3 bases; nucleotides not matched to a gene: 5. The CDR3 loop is CATWDSLYYKKLF. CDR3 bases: TGTGCCACCTGGGACAGCCTTTATTATAAGAAACTCTTT.

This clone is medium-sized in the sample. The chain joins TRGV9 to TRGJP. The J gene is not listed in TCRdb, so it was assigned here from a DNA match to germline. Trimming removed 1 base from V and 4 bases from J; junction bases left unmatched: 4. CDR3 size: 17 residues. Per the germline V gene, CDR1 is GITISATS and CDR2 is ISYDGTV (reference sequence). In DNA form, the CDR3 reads TGTGCCTTGTGGGAGGTAACTCAAGAGTTGGGCAAAAAAATCAAGGTATTT. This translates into CALWEVTQELGKKIKVF.

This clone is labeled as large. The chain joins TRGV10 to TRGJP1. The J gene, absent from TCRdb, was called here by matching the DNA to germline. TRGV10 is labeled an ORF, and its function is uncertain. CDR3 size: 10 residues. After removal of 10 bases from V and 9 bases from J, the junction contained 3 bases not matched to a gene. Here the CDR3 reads CAAYRWFKIF. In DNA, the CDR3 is TGTGCTGCGTACCGTTGGTTCAAGATATTT.

The CDR3 spells CATWDGRGELYKKLF. The CDR3 coding sequence is TGTGCCACCTGGGACGGGCGGGGCGAATTATATAAGAAACTCTTT. The chain employs TRGV2 and TRGJ1 or TRGJ2. No J gene was available from TCRdb, and it was assigned here by a germline match of the DNA. The CDR3 totals 15 residues. Germline CDR1 reads EGSNGY; CDR2 reads YDSYNSKV. J was trimmed by 7 bases and V by 0 bases; bases with no gene match: 12.

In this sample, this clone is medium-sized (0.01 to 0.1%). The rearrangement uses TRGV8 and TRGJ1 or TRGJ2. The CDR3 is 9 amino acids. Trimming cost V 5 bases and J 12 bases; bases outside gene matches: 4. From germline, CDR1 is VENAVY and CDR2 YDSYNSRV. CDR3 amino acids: CATWGGKLF. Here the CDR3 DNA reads TGTGCCACCTGGGGAGGGAAACTCTTT.

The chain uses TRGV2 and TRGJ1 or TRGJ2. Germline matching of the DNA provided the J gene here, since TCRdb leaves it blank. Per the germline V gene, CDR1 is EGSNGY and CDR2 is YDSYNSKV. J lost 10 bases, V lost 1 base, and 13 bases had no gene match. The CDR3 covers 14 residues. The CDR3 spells CATWDGPIIRKKLF. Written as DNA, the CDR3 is TGTGCCACCTGGGACGGCCCTATTATTAGGAAGAAACTCTTT.

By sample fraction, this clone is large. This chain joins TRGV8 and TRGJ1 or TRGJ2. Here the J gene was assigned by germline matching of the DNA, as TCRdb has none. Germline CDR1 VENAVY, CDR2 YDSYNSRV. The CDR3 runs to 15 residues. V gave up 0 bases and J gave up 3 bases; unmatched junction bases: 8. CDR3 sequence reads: CATWDRLPLYYKKLF. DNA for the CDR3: TGTGCCACCTGGGATAGGCTGCCCCTTTATTATAAGAAACTCTTT.

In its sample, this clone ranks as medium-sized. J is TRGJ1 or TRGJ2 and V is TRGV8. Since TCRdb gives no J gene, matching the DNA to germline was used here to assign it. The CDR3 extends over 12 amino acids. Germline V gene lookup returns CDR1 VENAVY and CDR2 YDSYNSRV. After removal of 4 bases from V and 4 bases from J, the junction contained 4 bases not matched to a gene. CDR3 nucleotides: TGTGCCACCTGGGACCTCTATTATAAGAAACTCTTT. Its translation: CATWDLYYKKLF.

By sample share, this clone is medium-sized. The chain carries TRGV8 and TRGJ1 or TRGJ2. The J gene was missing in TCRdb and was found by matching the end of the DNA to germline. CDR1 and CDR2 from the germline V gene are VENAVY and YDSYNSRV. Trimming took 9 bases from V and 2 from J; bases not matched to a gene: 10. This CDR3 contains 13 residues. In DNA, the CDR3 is TGTGCCACCGTGCTCACCTATTATTATAAGAAACTCTTT. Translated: CATVLTYYYKKLF.